This note documents a single T cell receptor beta chain sequence. Its antigen is not identified. This sample was included in a study of shared clonotypes between healthy human individuals. The study's findings and limits: Non-shared clonotypes had lower generation probabilities than those shared by all four donors. Researchers found naive subsets generally carried larger estimated richness than memory subsets.

From germline, CDR1 is MNHEY and CDR2 SVGAGI. The ends were cut back, 6 bases at V and 6 bases at J, with 15 bases in the middle. The CDR3 covers 13 residues. Sequencing used immunoSEQ multiplex PCR; TCRdb keeps in-frame clones, though not all of them. The table includes 2,500,000 or so clones, roughly 93% detected once. Participating donors were healthy, HIV-negative adults free of recent acute infections or vaccinations. Researchers partitioned CD4+ cells into CD45RA+ naive and CD45RA-negative memory subsets. This receptor was obtained from a man in his late teens or twenties in good health. Some clones in this sample may be carry-over from other donors' samples. The chain employs TRBV6-5 and TRBJ2-7; the D is unclear. The sequencing input was naive CD4+ T cells from PBMCs. The subset denotes: CD45RA+ positively selected. The CDR3 region has the DNA TGTGCCAGCAGAACCGCCAGAGCCAGCGAGCAGTACTTC. Amino acids: CASRTARASEQYF.